This TCR beta chain emerged from a study of blood T cell repertoires in COVID-19. Study-wide context: The samples span acute and convalescent COVID-19 from the United States, Italy and Spain.

Losses at the gene ends were 5 bases for V and 4 bases for J; bases not matched to a gene: 3. The CDR3 spans 14 residues. In germline, CDR1 is LGHDT, CDR2 YNNKEL (reference sequence). Per the original methods: Reference gene primer amplification gave estimated nucleated cell counts. Method: immunoSEQ multiplex PCR; TCRdb's copy keeps in-frame clones and lacks some. V, J and clone size are those of that table, while D and trimming were read from the DNA. The sample includes about 120,000 clones, approximately 83% of them seen just once. This chain uses TRBV3-1 (or the pseudogene TRBV3-2) with TRBJ1-1; 11 bases are shared with TRBD1. The sample comprised peripheral blood. The sequence derives from a woman in her 70s with acute or convalescent COVID-19. CDR3 coding DNA: TGTGCCAGCAGCAAAGGGACAGGGGGCACTGAAGCTTTCTTT. Translation gives CASSKGTGGTEAFF.